This record concerns one T cell receptor beta chain sequence. TCRdb reanalyzed the 5' RACE reads, giving one entry per CDR3 protein sequence and no DNA. The sample totals fewer than 450,000 distinct CDR3 sequences; its top ten clones hold just over 2.5%. This CDR3 is 14 amino acids long. Germline V gene lookup returns CDR1 LGHDT and CDR2 YNNKEL (reference sequence). The sample belongs to a study of monozygotic twins with inflammatory bowel disease. This sequence joins TRBV3-1 and TRBJ1-2; TCRdb proposes TRBD1, but this gene call is untestable without DNA. The sequence was obtained from a human donor with ulcerative colitis or Crohn's disease, or a healthy co-twin of an affected twin (not recorded which). Sample: blood. CDR3 sequence reads: CASSQDQGGYGYTF.